The sequence of this T cell receptor beta chain was determined in a study of radiation and T cells in renal cell carcinoma (dated by TCRdb to about 2020). Some background on the complete study: Samples came from a clinical trial, in which primary renal cell carcinomas received 15 Gy stereotactic body radiation therapy followed by nephrectomy 4 weeks later. TCR beta sequencing covered approximately 50 samples in total, comprising around 25 tumors and approximately 27 peripheral blood samples. Across all 50 or so samples, several million unique CDR3 nucleotide sequences encoding about 2.4 million unique CDR3 amino acid sequences were identified. What the work shows at the level of the full study, not this receptor alone: The single-armed trial design could not address effects of radiation dose or scheduling on the TCR repertoire. Dynamics of the blood repertoire were not tracked past 4 weeks after treatment. Because pretreatment tumor biopsies were not available, the study could not determine whether clonotypes were already present within the tumor at baseline. Top tumor clonotypes rose in blood from baseline to 2 weeks post-radiation, then contracted by 4 weeks, suggesting transient expansion of tumor-resident clones.

The time point label here, explained by the study, means: baseline pretreatment blood. This sample's treatment or condition label indicates: 15 Gy SBRT to primary tumor, nephrectomy 4 weeks later. To follow tumor-enriched clonotypes, peripheral blood was collected serially from radiation-treated patients at baseline and again at 2 weeks and 4 weeks after SBRT. Renal cell carcinoma with clear cell pathology was present in all patients. The QIAamp DNA Blood Mini Kit (Qiagen) was used to prepare genomic DNA for TCR sequencing. The analyses included just those samples that passed every quality control check. Of note for this clone: It has no known antigen specificity. One base away there is no much larger clone; base qualities are not given.

Following the manufacturer's recommendations, the immunoSEQ kit was used to generate TCR beta libraries from genomic DNA. For library preparation, a first multiplex PCR was performed with proprietary primers, followed by a second PCR in which unique barcodes were added, and bead cleanups were performed after each round. A kit-provided positive control reaction and a negative control reaction were included in every sample batch. The final libraries were assessed on an Agilent 4200 TapeStation D1000 ScreenTape, pooled by volume, and quantified by qPCR. Sequencing was performed on an Illumina NextSeq500 with a MidOutput 150-cycle cartridge, and 156 Read1 and 15 Index1 cycles were run with kit custom primers. The pooled library was loaded at about 1 pM, with an approximately 20% PhiX control spiked in. The original methods were these. Vendor-processed data were analyzed in R, and a clonotype was defined as all T cells sharing the same CDR3 nucleotide sequence. For clone abundance analyses, frequencies were normalized to the 10,000 most abundant clones per sample. Public T cell clones, averaging fewer than five per sample, were removed before analysis. Tumor-enriched clonotypes and baseline blood-enriched clonotypes were defined as those with an abundance difference of at least 32-fold between compartments. A beta-binomial differential abundance model was used to identify clonotypes that were expanded or contracted between blood time points. The Baroni-Urbani and Buser coefficient was used to measure tumor-blood repertoire similarity, and groups were compared with two-tailed Wilcoxon tests in R. TCRdb mirrors the immuneACCESS table, restricted to in-frame sequences. Some clones are absent from its copies; in checked studies, under half trace to an unresolved V gene, and the reason for the others is unknown. V and J calls plus clone size are reproduced from that table; the DNA served to infer D and trimming. Counted in this sample were some 110,000 clones; roughly four fifths of them appeared once. Jointly, the top ten make up under 4% of the sample.

The junction shows trimming of 1 base on V and 7 bases on J, and the gene matches do not reach 8 bases of it. CDR1 and CDR2, looked up from the germline V gene (reference sequence), are GTSNPN and SVGIG. The CDR3 runs 14 residues from the cysteine to the phenylalanine. Of all the DNA, just the CDR3 is kept, 42 bases in frame from base 1. Sequenced material: blood, taken from a patient whose treatment included radiotherapy and nephrectomy. The V and J genes are TRBV30 and TRBJ2-7, with 9 middle bases fitting TRBD1. This TCR was recovered from a woman aged 55-69 years with renal cell carcinoma. The nucleotide sequence reads as follows: TGTGCCTGGAGTGAGGGGACAGGGTCACAAGAGCAGTACTTC. Its product reads: CAWSEGTGSQEQYF.